This is a list of T cell receptor beta chains from one sample in a study of radiation and T cells in renal cell carcinoma. Assay used: immunoSEQ multiplex PCR; TCRdb lists only in-frame clones, some missing. This repertoire shows 60,000 to 75,000 clones, roughly 80% found once; its top ten account for about 6.4%. Sequenced here: blood, sampled from a patient whose treatment included radiotherapy and nephrectomy. The source of these receptors is a man aged 55-75 years with renal cell carcinoma. The CDR3 runs from the conserved cysteine through the conserved F or W. D genes are given only for firm matches. Size is omitted from some rows. Given values are once, few, many or a class for expanded clones.

cdr3_length	v_call	j_call	d_call	clone_size	cdr3_nt	cdr3_aa
15	TRBV19	TRBJ2-4	.	.	TGTGCCAGTAGGAAAGACTTATCGGCCAAAAACATTCAGTACTTC	CASRKDLSAKNIQYF
14	TRBV19	TRBJ1-1	.	.	TGTGCCAGTAGACCGGGACACCAGAACACTGAAGCTTTCTTT	CASRPGHQNTEAFF
16	TRBV7-7	TRBJ2-5	TRBD2	.	TGTGCCAGCAGCTTAGGACTAGCGCAAGGAGGAGAGACCCAGTACTTC	CASSLGLAQGGETQYF
16	TRBV5-1	TRBJ2-3	TRBD2	.	TGCGCCAGCAGCTTGGTGCTAGCGGGAGTTTCAGATACGCAGTATTTT	CASSLVLAGVSDTQYF
15	TRBV11-3	TRBJ2-4	TRBD2	once	TGTGCCAGCAGCTGGGGGGGATCGGTCAAAAACATTCAGTACTTC	CASSWGGSVKNIQYF
16	TRBV19	TRBJ2-3	TRBD2	.	TGTGCCAGTAGCGCTCGATCTAGCGGACGCACAGATACGCAGTATTTT	CASSARSSGRTDTQYF
14	TRBV7-3	TRBJ1-1	.	.	TGTGCCAGCAGCTCGCTCCCGGGTTCGACTGAAGCTTTCTTT	CASSSLPGSTEAFF
13	TRBV27	TRBJ1-2	.	.	TGTGCCAGCAGTTTTAGTCAAAATGTAGGCTACACCTTC	CASSFSQNVGYTF
14	TRBV18	TRBJ1-6	.	.	TGTGCCAGCTCACGGCGACAGAGCAATTCACCCCTCCACTTT	CASSRRQSNSPLHF
17	TRBV5-1	TRBJ2-3	TRBD1	once	TGCGCCAGCAGCTTGGGGACCGGGACAGGGAATAGAGATACGCAGTATTTT	CASSLGTGTGNRDTQYF
14	TRBV7-6	TRBJ1-1	.	.	TGTGCCAGCAGCTTTGGGGAGGGATCGACTGAAGCTTTCTTT	CASSFGEGSTEAFF
14	TRBV29-1	TRBJ2-3	.	.	TGCAGCGTTGCCGGGGTGATAAGCACAGATACGCAGTATTTT	CSVAGVISTDTQYF
13	TRBV7-9	TRBJ2-5	.	.	TGTGCCAGCAGCTTAGGAATAGGAGAGACCCAGTACTTC	CASSLGIGETQYF
15	TRBV30	TRBJ1-6	TRBD1	.	TGTGCCTGGACAGGGGGTAGCTCCTATAATTCACCCCTCCACTTT	CAWTGGSSYNSPLHF
14	TRBV27	TRBJ1-2	TRBD1	.	TGTGCCAGCAGTTTAGGGAAGACAGGGGGGGGCTACACCTTC	CASSLGKTGGGYTF
20	TRBV23-1	TRBJ2-7	.	.	TGCGCCAGCAGTCGTACGCTCAATCATGTCACGGACAGCAGCTCCTACGAGCAGTACTTC	CASSRTLNHVTDSSSYEQYF
12	TRBV29-1	TRBJ2-2	.	.	TGCAGCGTTGGTCAGAACACCGGGGAGCTGTTTTTT	CSVGQNTGELFF
12	TRBV11-3	TRBJ1-1	.	.	TGTGCCAGCAGCTTAGGCGGGCTTGAAGCTTTCTTT	CASSLGGLEAFF
14	TRBV15	TRBJ2-2	.	.	TGTGCCACGAGACGTGACAGCCAGGTCGGGGAGCTGTTTTTT	CATRRDSQVGELFF
15	TRBV6-6	TRBJ2-1	.	.	TGTGCCAGCAGTTATGGACTCATACCCTACAATGAGCAGTTCTTC	CASSYGLIPYNEQFF
15	TRBV4-3	TRBJ1-5	.	.	TGCGCCAGCAGCCAAGATCCGGGGATGAATCAGCCCCAGCATTTT	CASSQDPGMNQPQHF
18	TRBV9	TRBJ2-3	TRBD2	.	TGTGCCAGCAGTTCAGGGACTAGCGGGGGGATCCTCACAGATACGCAGTATTTT	CASSSGTSGGILTDTQYF
15	TRBV9	TRBJ2-5	.	.	TGTGCCAGCAGCTTGGTGGTGGGGGCGGCGGAGACCCAGTACTTC	CASSLVVGAAETQYF
17	TRBV4-2	TRBJ2-1	TRBD2	few	TGTGCCAGCAGCCGGAGAACTGGGACTAGCGAGTACAATGAGCAGTTCTTC	CASSRRTGTSEYNEQFF
15	TRBV5-1	TRBJ2-5	.	once	TGCGCCAGCAGCTTGGTAGACAGCCACCAAGAGACCCAGTACTTC	CASSLVDSHQETQYF
15	TRBV7-2	TRBJ2-7	TRBD2	.	TGTGCCAGCAGCTTGAACAGCGGGGAAGCCTACGAGCAGTACTTC	CASSLNSGEAYEQYF
14	TRBV5-4	TRBJ2-7	.	once	TGTGCCAGCAGCTGGGAGAATCTACCCTACGAGCAGTACTTC	CASSWENLPYEQYF
17	TRBV15	TRBJ1-2	.	.	TGTGCCACCAGCAAGACCGTTTCACAGGGTATAAACTATGGCTACACCTTC	CATSKTVSQGINYGYTF
14	TRBV5-1	TRBJ1-1	TRBD1	few	TGCGCCAGCAGCTTGGGACAGGGATTAACTGAAGCTTTCTTT	CASSLGQGLTEAFF
12	TRBV7-9	TRBJ2-1	.	.	TGTGCCAGCAGCCCCTCTGGGAATGAGCAGTTCTTC	CASSPSGNEQFF
14	TRBV11-3	TRBJ2-2	.	.	TGTGCCAGCAGCTCCCTAGAGAGGACCGGGGAGCTGTTTTTT	CASSSLERTGELFF
13	TRBV29-1	TRBJ1-4	.	.	TGCAGCGTTGAAGAGGTCGAGGGGGAAAAACTGTTTTTT	CSVEEVEGEKLFF
17	TRBV27	TRBJ1-1	.	.	TGTGCCAGCAGTTTGAGGCGGATAACAGGTAGGCACACTGAAGCTTTCTTT	CASSLRRITGRHTEAFF
16	TRBV7-9	TRBJ2-3	TRBD2	.	TGTGCCAGCAGCACCACGACTAGCGGGGGGGCCGATCAGCAGTATTTT	CASSTTTSGGADQQYF
14	TRBV6-6	TRBJ1-5	.	.	TGTGCCAGCAGCCCTTGGACACTTAATCAGCCCCAGCATTTT	CASSPWTLNQPQHF
15	TRBV2	TRBJ2-1	.	.	TGTGCCAGCAGTGAATTCGTGACCGGGTACAATGAGCAGTTCTTC	CASSEFVTGYNEQFF
14	TRBV5-6	TRBJ2-2	TRBD2	.	TGTGCCAGCTCAGCGCGGGAGATCCCCGGGGAGCTGTTTTTT	CASSAREIPGELFF
15	TRBV15	TRBJ2-4	.	.	TGTGCCACCAGCAGAGCCCGGGTGAACCTAAACATTCAGTACTTC	CATSRARVNLNIQYF
11	TRBV19	TRBJ1-5	.	few	TGTGCCAGTACAGGGTCGCAGCCCCAGCATTTT	CASTGSQPQHF
15	TRBV7-2	TRBJ2-3	.	.	TGTGCCAGCAGCCGACAGGTCTCTAGCACAGATACGCAGTATTTT	CASSRQVSSTDTQYF
12	TRBV7-9	TRBJ2-7	.	.	TGTGCCAGCCGGGGCAGGGGAAACGAGCAGTACTTC	CASRGRGNEQYF